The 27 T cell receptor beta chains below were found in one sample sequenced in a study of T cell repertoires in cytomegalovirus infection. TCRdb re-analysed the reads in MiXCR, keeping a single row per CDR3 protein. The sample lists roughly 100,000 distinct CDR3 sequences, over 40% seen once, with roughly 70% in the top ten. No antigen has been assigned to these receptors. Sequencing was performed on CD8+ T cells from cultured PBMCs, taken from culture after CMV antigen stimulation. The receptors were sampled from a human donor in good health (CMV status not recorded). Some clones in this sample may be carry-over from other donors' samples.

The CDR3 DNA follows: TGTGCCAGCAGCTTCGAAGGGCTAAACGAGCAGTACTTC. Translation: CASSFEGLNEQYF. The V gene is TRBV11-2, the J gene TRBJ2-7; no clear D. V gave up 3 bases and J gave up 5 bases, with 11 bases separating them. The CDR3 covers 13 residues. Germline CDR1 and CDR2: SGHAT and FQNNGV. Filled out from reference TRBV11-2 and TRBJ2-7, the complete variable domain reads EAGVAQSPRYKIIEKRQSVAFWCNPISGHATLYWYQQILGQGPKLLIQFQNNGVVDDSQLPKDRFSAERLKGVDSTLKIQPAKLEDSAVYLCASSFEGLNEQYFGPGTRLTVT.

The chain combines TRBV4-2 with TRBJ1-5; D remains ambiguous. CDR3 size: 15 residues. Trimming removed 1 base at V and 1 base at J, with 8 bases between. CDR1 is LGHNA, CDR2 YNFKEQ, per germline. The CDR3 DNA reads TGTGCCAGCAGCCAAGTCCAAGGGAGCAATCAGCCCCAGCATTTT. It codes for CASSQVQGSNQPQHF.

The CDR3, as DNA: TGTGCCAGCAGCTTAGGCACTAGTTTAGAGCAGTACTTC. This gives the protein CASSLGTSLEQYF. V is TRBV7-2 and J is TRBJ2-7; a weak D match, TRBD2 (5 bases). V lost 1 base to trimming and J lost 7 bases, with 11 bases between them. Germline V CDR1 and CDR2: SGHTA, FQGNSA. The CDR3 length is 13 residues.

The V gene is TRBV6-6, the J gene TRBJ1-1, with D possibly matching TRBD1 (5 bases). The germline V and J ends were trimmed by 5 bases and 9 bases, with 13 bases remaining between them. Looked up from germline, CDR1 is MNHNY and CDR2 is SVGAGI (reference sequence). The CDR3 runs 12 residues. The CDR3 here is CASSHVKGKAFF. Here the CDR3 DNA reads TGTGCCAGCAGTCACGTAAAGGGGAAAGCTTTCTTT.

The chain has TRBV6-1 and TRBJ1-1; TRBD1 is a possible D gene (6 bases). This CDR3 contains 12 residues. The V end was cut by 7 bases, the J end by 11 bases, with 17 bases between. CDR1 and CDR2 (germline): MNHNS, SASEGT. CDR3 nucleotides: TGTGCCAGCAAAGACTCAGGGGTGGGCGCTTTCTTT. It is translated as CASKDSGVGAFF.

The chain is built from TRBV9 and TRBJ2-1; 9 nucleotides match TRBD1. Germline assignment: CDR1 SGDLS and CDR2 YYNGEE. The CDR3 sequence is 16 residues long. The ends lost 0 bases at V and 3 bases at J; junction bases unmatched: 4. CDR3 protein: CASSVAGTGFYNEQFF. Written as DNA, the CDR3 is TGTGCCAGCAGCGTAGCCGGGACAGGGTTCTACAATGAGCAGTTCTTC.

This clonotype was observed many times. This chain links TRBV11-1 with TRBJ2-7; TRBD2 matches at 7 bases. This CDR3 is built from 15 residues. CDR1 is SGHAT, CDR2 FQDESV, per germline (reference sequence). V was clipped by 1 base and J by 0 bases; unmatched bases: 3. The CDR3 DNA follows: TGTGCCAGCAGCTTAGAGCGGGGAAGCTCCTACGAGCAGTACTTC. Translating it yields CASSLERGSSYEQYF.

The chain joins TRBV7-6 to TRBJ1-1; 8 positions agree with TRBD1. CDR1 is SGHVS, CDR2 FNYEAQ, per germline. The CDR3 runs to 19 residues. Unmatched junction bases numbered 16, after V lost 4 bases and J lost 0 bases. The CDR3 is CASSSPGTGAHTLNTEAFF. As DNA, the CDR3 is TGTGCCAGCAGCTCGCCCGGGACAGGTGCGCATACTCTGAACACTGAAGCTTTCTTT.

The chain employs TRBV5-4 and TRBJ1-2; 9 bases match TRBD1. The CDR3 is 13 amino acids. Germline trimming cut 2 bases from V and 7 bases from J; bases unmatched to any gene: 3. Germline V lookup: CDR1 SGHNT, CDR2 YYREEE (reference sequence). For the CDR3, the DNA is TGTGCCAGCAGCTTTACAGGGGGCGTTGGCTACACCTTC. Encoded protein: CASSFTGGVGYTF.

CDR3 sequence: CASSSLAVNTEAFF. The CDR3 DNA sequence: TGTGCCAGCAGCTCACTGGCGGTGAACACTGAAGCTTTCTTT. The chain employs TRBV13 and TRBJ1-1; D is ambiguous. V was shortened by 4 bases and J by 0 bases, with 9 bases between the two germline ends. The CDR3 runs 14 residues. Germline CDR1 and CDR2: PRHDT and FYEKMQ (reference sequence). The full variable domain, completed using reference TRBV13 and TRBJ1-1, is AAGVIQSPRHLIKEKRETATLKCYPIPRHDTVYWYQQGPGQDPQFLISFYEKMQSDKGSIPDRFSAQQFSDYHSELNMSSLELGDSALYFCASSSLAVNTEAFFGQGTRLTVV.

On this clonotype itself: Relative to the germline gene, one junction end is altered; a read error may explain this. In DNA, the CDR3 is TGTGCCAGCAGTTTAAGGGGACAGGGGGCCCAATACACTGAGCAGTTCTTC. This translates into CASSLRGQGAQYTEQFF. The V and J genes are TRBV12-3 or TRBV12-4 and TRBJ2-1; 12 nucleotides line up with TRBD1. The CDR3 consists of 17 residues.

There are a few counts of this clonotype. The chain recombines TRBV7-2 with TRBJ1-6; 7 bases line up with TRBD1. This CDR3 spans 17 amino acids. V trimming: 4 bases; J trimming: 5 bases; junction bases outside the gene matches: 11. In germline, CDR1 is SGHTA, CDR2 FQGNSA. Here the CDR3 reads CASSSTPGQLHNSPLHF. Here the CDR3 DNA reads TGTGCCAGCAGCTCAACGCCGGGACAGCTACATAATTCACCCCTCCACTTT.

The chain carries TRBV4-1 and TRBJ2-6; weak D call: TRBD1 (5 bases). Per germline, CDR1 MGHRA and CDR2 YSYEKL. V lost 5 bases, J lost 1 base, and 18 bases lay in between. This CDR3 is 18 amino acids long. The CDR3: CASSFGRTMLSGANVLTF. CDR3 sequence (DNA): TGCGCCAGCAGCTTTGGACGGACAATGTTATCTGGGGCCAACGTCCTGACTTTC.

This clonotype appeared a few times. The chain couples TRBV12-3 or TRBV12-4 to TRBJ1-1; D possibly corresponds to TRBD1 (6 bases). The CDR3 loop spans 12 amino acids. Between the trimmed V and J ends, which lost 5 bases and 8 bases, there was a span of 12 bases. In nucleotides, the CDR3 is TGTGCCAGCAGTCCCACCGGGACAGAAGCTTTCTTT. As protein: CASSPTGTEAFF.

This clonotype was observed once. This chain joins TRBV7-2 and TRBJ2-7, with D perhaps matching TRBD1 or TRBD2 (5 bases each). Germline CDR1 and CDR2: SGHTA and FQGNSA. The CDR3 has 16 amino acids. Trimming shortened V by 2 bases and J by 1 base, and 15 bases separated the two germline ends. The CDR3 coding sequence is TGTGCCAGCAGCTTAATTGGGGCAGCGGCTTCCTACGAGCAGTACTTC. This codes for CASSLIGAAASYEQYF.

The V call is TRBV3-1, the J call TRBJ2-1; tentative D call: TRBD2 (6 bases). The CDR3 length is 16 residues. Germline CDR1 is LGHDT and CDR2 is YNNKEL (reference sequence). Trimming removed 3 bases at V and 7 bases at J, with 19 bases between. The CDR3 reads CASSQPGDLRGNEQFF. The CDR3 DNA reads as TGTGCCAGCAGCCAGCCGGGGGACCTAAGGGGTAATGAGCAGTTCTTC.

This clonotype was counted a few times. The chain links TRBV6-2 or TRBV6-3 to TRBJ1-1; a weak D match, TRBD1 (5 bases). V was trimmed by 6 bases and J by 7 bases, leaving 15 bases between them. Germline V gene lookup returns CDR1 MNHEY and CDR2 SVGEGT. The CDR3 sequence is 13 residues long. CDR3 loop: CASSPGGASEAFF. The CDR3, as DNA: TGTGCCAGCAGCCCGGGCGGGGCCAGTGAAGCTTTCTTT.

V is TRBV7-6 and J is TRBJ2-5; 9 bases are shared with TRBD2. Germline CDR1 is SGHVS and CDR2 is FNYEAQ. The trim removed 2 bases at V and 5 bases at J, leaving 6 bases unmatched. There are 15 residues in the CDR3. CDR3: CASSLKLAGPETQYF. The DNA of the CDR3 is TGTGCCAGCAGCTTAAAACTAGCGGGCCCGGAGACCCAGTACTTC.

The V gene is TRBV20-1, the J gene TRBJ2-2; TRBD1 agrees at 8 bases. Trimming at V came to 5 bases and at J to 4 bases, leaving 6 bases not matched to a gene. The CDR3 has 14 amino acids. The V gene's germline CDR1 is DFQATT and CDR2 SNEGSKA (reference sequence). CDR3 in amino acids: CSAGQGSFTGELFF. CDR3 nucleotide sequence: TGCAGTGCTGGACAGGGCTCATTCACCGGGGAGCTGTTTTTT.

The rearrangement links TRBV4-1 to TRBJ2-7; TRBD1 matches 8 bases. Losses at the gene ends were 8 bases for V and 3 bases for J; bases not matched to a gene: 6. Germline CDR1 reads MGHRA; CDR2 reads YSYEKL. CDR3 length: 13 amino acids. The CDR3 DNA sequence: TGCGCCAGCGCTGTCGGGACAGGCTACGAGCAGTACTTC. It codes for CASAVGTGYEQYF.

The CDR3 reads CSARDGAGVMNTEAFF. CDR3 nucleotides: TGCAGTGCTAGAGATGGAGCAGGGGTAATGAACACTGAAGCTTTCTTT. The V and J genes are TRBV20-1 and TRBJ1-1; possibly TRBD1 for D (6 bases). CDR3 length: 16 residues. Germline CDR1 is DFQATT and CDR2 is SNEGSKA (reference sequence). The V end was cut by 0 bases, the J end by 0 bases, with 14 bases between.

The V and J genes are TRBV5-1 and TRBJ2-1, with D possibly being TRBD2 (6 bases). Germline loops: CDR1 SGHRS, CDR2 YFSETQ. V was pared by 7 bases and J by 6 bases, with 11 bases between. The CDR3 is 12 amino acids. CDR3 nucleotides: TGCGCCAGCGGGGACTGGCTCAATGAGCAGTTCTTC. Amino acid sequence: CASGDWLNEQFF.

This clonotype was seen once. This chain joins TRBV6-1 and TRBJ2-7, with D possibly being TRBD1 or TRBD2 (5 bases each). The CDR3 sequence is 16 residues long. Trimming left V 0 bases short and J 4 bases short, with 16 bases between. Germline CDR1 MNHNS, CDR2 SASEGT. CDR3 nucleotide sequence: TGTGCCAGCAGTGAAGCCCCAGGGACCCCAGGATACGAGCAGTACTTC. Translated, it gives CASSEAPGTPGYEQYF.

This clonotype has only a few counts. The CDR3 protein is CASAYSGGTTDTQYF. CDR3 nucleotide sequence: TGTGCCAGCGCCTATAGCGGGGGGACCACAGATACGCAGTATTTT. V is TRBV7-2 and J is TRBJ2-3; TRBD2 matches at 10 bases. This CDR3 comprises 15 residues. Germline-derived CDR1 and CDR2 are SGHTA and FQGNSA. The V and J ends lost 8 bases and 2 bases, in that order; junction bases with no gene match: 7.

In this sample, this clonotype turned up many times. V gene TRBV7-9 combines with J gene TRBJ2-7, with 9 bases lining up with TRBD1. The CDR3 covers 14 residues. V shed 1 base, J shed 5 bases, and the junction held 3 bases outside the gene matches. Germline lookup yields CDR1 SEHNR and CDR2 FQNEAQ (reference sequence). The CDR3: CASSLDRGRNEQYF. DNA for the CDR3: TGTGCCAGCAGCTTAGACAGGGGGCGCAACGAGCAGTACTTC. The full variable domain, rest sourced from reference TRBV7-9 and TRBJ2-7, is DTGVSQNPRHKITKRGQNVTFRCDPISEHNRLYWYRQTLGQGPEFLTYFQNEAQLEKSRLLSDRFSAERPKGSFSTLEIQRTEQGDSAMYLCASSLDRGRNEQYFGPGTRLTVT.

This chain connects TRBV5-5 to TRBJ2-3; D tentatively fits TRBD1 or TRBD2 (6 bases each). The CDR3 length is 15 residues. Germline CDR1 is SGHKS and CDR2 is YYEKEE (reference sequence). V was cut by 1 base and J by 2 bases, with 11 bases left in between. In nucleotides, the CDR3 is TGTGCCAGCAGCTTGTCGGGGGCCAACACAGATACGCAGTATTTT. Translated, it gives CASSLSGANTDTQYF.

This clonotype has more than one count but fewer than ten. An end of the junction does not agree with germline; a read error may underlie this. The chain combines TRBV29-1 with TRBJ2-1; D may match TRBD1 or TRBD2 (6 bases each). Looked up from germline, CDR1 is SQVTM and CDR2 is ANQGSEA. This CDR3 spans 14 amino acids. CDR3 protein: CSVVGGPSFNEQFF. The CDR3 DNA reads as TGCAGCGTTGTCGGGGGCCCCTCCTTCAATGAGCAGTTCTTC.